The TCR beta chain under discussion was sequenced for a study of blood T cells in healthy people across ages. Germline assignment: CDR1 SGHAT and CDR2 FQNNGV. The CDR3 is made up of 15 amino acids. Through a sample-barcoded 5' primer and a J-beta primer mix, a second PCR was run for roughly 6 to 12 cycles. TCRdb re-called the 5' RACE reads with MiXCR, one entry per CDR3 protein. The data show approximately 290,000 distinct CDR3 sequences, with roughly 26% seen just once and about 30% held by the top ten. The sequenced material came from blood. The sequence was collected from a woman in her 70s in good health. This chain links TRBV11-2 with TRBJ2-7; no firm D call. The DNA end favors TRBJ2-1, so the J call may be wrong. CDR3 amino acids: CASSSSSLLFNEQFF. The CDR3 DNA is TGTGCCAGCAGCTCTTCCTCCCTCCTATTTAATGAGCAGTTCTTC.